These 20 T cell receptor beta chains came from one sample sequenced in a study of cytomegalovirus exposure and HLA in healthy donors. The primer mix had 60 Vbeta and 13 Jbeta primers. This table comes from immunoSEQ multiplex PCR, and its TCRdb copy is limited to in-frame clones, with some not included. This table has 100,000 to 150,000 clones, roughly a sixth appearing once. Material: PBMCs. These receptors all stem from a female donor in good health and CMV-seropositive.

J is TRBJ1-4 and V is TRBV2; tentatively, D is TRBD1 (5 bases). The germline V gene encodes CDR1 SNHLY and CDR2 FYNNEI. The length of the CDR3 is 13 residues. The V end was cut by 7 bases, the J end by 6 bases, with 12 bases between. Here the CDR3 reads CASNRGDDEKLFF. The DNA for the CDR3 is TGTGCCAGCAATCGGGGGGATGATGAAAAACTGTTTTTT.

This clone occurred a few times. The chain is built from TRBV20-1 and TRBJ2-2, with D possibly being TRBD2 (6 bases). In germline, CDR1 is DFQATT, CDR2 SNEGSKA (reference sequence). The CDR3 is 10 amino acids. V was clipped by 7 bases and J by 7 bases, with 7 bases between them. This CDR3 reads CSGRDGELFF. CDR3 sequence (DNA): TGCAGTGGGAGGGACGGGGAGCTGTTTTTT.

The V call is TRBV6-1, the J call TRBJ2-7, with D maybe TRBD2 (5 bases). V was pared by 0 bases and J by 3 bases, with 18 bases between. The CDR3 consists of 17 residues. The germline CDR1 and CDR2 sequences are MNHNS and SASEGT. DNA for the CDR3: TGTGCCAGCAGTGAAGCGGTCGGACTGGACTTCCGCTACGAGCAGTACTTC. Translating it yields CASSEAVGLDFRYEQYF.

The genes are TRBV28 and TRBJ2-7; 9 nucleotides match TRBD1. The CDR3 totals 16 residues. Germline assignment: CDR1 MDHEN and CDR2 SYDVKM. V lost 4 bases to trimming and J lost 1 base; unmatched junction nucleotides: 8. The chain's CDR3 is CASSSPGQGSSYEQYF. CDR3 DNA: TGTGCCAGCAGTTCACCGGGACAGGGATCTTCCTACGAGCAGTACTTC.

V usage is TRBV14 and J usage is TRBJ2-6; TRBD2 matches 9 bases. V lost 1 base, J lost 0 bases, and 7 bases stayed unmatched. This CDR3 region has 19 residues. Germline CDR1 reads SGHDN; CDR2 reads FVKESK. CDR3 sequence reads: CASSQVASGVSSGANVLTF. The CDR3 DNA is TGTGCCAGCAGCCAAGTTGCTAGCGGGGTATCCTCTGGGGCCAACGTCCTGACTTTC.

This clone was detected only once. This chain connects TRBV6-4 to TRBJ2-1; D is possibly TRBD2 (6 bases). Germline V gene lookup returns CDR1 MRHNA and CDR2 SNTAGT. The V and J ends lost 2 bases and 0 bases respectively, with 14 bases between them. The CDR3 runs to 17 residues. The CDR3 region is CASSDLRAGTSYNEQFF. The CDR3 nucleotides read TGTGCCAGCAGTGACCTTCGAGCGGGCACCTCCTACAATGAGCAGTTCTTC.

The chain couples TRBV27 to TRBJ2-7, with 9 bases that match TRBD2. The trim removed 5 bases at V and 7 bases at J, leaving 12 bases unmatched. Germline V gives CDR1 MNHEY, CDR2 SMNVEV (reference sequence). This CDR3 is built from 15 residues. CDR3 nucleotide sequence: TGTGCCAGCAGTCATCCGACTAGCGGCCTTTTGGAGCAGTACTTC. Its protein product is CASSHPTSGLLEQYF.

CDR3 residues: CASSQGPAGGGVDIQYF. CDR3 nucleotides: TGTGCCAGCAGCCAAGGCCCAGCGGGGGGCGGGGTTGACATTCAGTACTTC. This chain joins TRBV4-2 and TRBJ2-4, with 9 bases that match TRBD2. Trimming cost V 1 base and J 8 bases; bases outside gene matches: 12. Germline assignment: CDR1 LGHNA and CDR2 YNFKEQ. The CDR3 is 17 amino acids.

As DNA, the CDR3 is TGTGCCAGCAGTGAAGTGGGGACCTCGGGGGCACCCCTCCACTTT. Amino acid sequence: CASSEVGTSGAPLHF. V and J are TRBV6-1 and TRBJ1-6; maybe TRBD1 (5 bases). Germline CDR1 MNHNS, CDR2 SASEGT. Trimming shortened V by 1 base and J by 11 bases, and 15 bases separated the two germline ends. CDR3 length: 15 amino acids.

V usage is TRBV4-2 and J usage is TRBJ1-2; 11 bases fit TRBD1. Germline CDR1 reads LGHNA; CDR2 reads YNFKEQ. CDR3 length: 16 residues. V was clipped by 0 bases and J by 5 bases; unmatched bases: 5. CDR3 residues: CASSQDSGTGGYGYTF. CDR3 DNA sequence: TGTGCCAGCAGCCAAGATTCAGGGACAGGGGGATATGGCTACACCTTC.

This chain uses TRBV19 with TRBJ2-1, with 15 bases that match TRBD2. J was trimmed by 4 bases and V by 5 bases; bases with no gene match: 9. CDR1 and CDR2 from the germline V gene are LNHDA and SQIVND (reference sequence). This CDR3 has 18 residues. The CDR3 protein is CASSPGLAGGLGYNEQFF. In nucleotides, the CDR3 is TGTGCCAGTAGTCCCGGACTAGCGGGGGGGCTGGGGTACAATGAGCAGTTCTTC.

This chain connects TRBV28 to TRBJ2-3, with 7 bases identical to TRBD2. V lost 3 bases and J lost 3; bases outside the gene matches: 9. Germline CDR1 and CDR2: MDHEN and SYDVKM. The CDR3 has 16 residues. In nucleotides, the CDR3 is TGTGCCAGCAGTTTGGGGGGGTTCGGTAGAACAGATACGCAGTATTTT. Translating it yields CASSLGGFGRTDTQYF.

This clone showed up just a few times. V and J are TRBV18 and TRBJ2-7, with 7 positions matching TRBD1. CDR3 length: 16 amino acids. Germline V gene sequence: CDR1 KGHSH, CDR2 LQKENI. The trim removed 2 bases at V and 2 bases at J, leaving 9 bases unmatched. CDR3 amino acids: CASSPAFTGAAYEQYF. Here the CDR3 DNA reads TGTGCCAGCTCACCAGCGTTCACAGGGGCGGCCTACGAGCAGTACTTC.

The chain links TRBV5-1 to TRBJ2-5, with D maybe TRBD2 (5 bases). Trimming stripped 1 base from V and 2 bases from J, with 9 bases between. The germline gives CDR1 SGHRS, CDR2 YFSETQ. The CDR3 length is 14 residues. The CDR3 region has the DNA TGCGCCAGCAGCTTGACGTCGGGGCAAGAGACCCAGTACTTC. It is translated as CASSLTSGQETQYF.

This clone was seen a handful of times. The V and J genes are TRBV7-9 and TRBJ1-6; D perhaps matches TRBD1 (6 bases). CDR1 is SEHNR, CDR2 FQNEAQ, per germline (reference sequence). CDR3 length: 13 residues. V lost 8 bases to trimming and J lost 10 bases, with 15 bases between them. The CDR3 loop is CASGPQGNSPLHF. The CDR3 DNA reads TGTGCCAGCGGACCTCAGGGGAACTCACCCCTCCACTTT.

V is TRBV7-9 and J is TRBJ2-5; no clear D. Germline-derived CDR1 and CDR2 are SEHNR and FQNEAQ (reference sequence). The CDR3 has 14 amino acids. Trimming left V 5 bases short and J 5 bases short, with 15 bases between. The CDR3 spells CASSPIGAWETQYF. Here the CDR3 DNA reads TGTGCCAGCAGCCCGATCGGAGCATGGGAGACCCAGTACTTC.

The rearrangement links TRBV5-4 to TRBJ2-2; 8 bases line up with TRBD2. The CDR3 totals 15 residues. CDR1 and CDR2 from the germline V gene are SGHNT and YYREEE (reference sequence). With V trimmed by 4 bases and J by 2 bases, 4 bases remained unmatched. Here the CDR3 reads CASSLSGANTGELFF. In nucleotides, the CDR3 is TGTGCCAGCAGCCTTAGCGGGGCCAACACCGGGGAGCTGTTTTTT.

A few counts support this clone. The chain joins TRBV5-4 to TRBJ2-1; possible D gene TRBD2, 6 bases. The CDR3 loop spans 16 amino acids. The V gene lost 0 bases and the J gene lost 0 bases, with 10 bases spanning the gap. Looked up from germline, CDR1 is SGHNT and CDR2 is YYREEE (reference sequence). The CDR3 DNA reads as TGTGCCAGCAGCTTGGACGGGGGTGGCTCCTACAATGAGCAGTTCTTC. As protein: CASSLDGGGSYNEQFF.

There are a few counts of this clone. The chain links TRBV29-1 to TRBJ2-7; 9 positions agree with TRBD2. V was clipped by 6 bases and J by 0 bases; unmatched bases: 3. Germline CDR1 reads SQVTM; CDR2 reads ANQGSEA. The CDR3 has 13 residues. This CDR3 reads CSVGTSYSYEQYF. DNA of the CDR3: TGCAGCGTAGGGACTAGCTACTCCTACGAGCAGTACTTC.

Of note for this clone: A junction boundary mismatches the germline segment, possibly from a read error. The rearrangement uses TRBV10-1 and TRBJ2-2; possible D gene TRBD1, 8 bases. Germline V gives CDR1 WNHNN, CDR2 SYGVQD (reference sequence). CDR3 length: 13 residues. The CDR3 DNA follows: TGCGCCAGCAGTGGGTCCCACAGGGGGGGGCTGTTTTTT. Translated: CASSGSHRGGLFF.